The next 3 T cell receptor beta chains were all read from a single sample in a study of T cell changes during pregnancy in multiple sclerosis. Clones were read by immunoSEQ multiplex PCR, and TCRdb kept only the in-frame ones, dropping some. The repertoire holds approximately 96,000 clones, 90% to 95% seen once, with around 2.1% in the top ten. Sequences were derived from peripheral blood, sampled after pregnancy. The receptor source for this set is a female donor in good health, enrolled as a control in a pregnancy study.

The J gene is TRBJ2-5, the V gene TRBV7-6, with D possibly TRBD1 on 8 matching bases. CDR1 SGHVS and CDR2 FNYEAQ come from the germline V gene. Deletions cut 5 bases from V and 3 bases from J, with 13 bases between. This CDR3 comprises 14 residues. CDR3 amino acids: CASSATGGEETQYF. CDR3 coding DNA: TGTGCCAGCAGCGCAACAGGGGGGGAAGAGACCCAGTACTTC.

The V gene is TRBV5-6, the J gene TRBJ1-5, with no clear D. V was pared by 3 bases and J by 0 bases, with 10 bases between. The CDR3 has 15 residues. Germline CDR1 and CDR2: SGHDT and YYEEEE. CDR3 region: CASSYGSGSNQPQHF. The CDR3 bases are TGTGCCAGCAGCTATGGGAGTGGTAGCAATCAGCCCCAGCATTTT.

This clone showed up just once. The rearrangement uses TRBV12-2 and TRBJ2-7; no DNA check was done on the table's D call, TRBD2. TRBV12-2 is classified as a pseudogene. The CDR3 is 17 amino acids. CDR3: CASRSLGAGGPLYEQYF. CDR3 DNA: TGTGCAAGTCGCTCCCTTGGGGCGGGAGGGCCTTTATACGAGCAGTACTTC.